What follows describes a single T cell receptor beta chain. What it recognizes is unknown. This sample was taken from a study of cytomegalovirus exposure and HLA in healthy donors. Study outcomes and limitations: It was reportedly the case that the classifier diagnosed cytomegalovirus status with high specificity and sensitivity. The investigators catalogued 164 TCR beta chains as cytomegalovirus-associated.

Using immunoSEQ multiplex PCR, the repertoire was profiled, and TCRdb retains in-frame clones only, with some absent. The sample carries roughly 200,000 clones, 86% recorded once. The V gene end was trimmed by 7 bases and the J gene end by 8 bases; junction bases not matched to a gene: 21. CDR1 is MNHEY, CDR2 SMNVEV, per germline (reference sequence). The CDR3 runs to 20 residues. Separation from the roughly 700-subject first cohort characterized the roughly 120-subject validation cohort, to which the donors belonged. The sequencing input was PBMCs. This sequence was found in a man younger than 45 in good health and CMV-seropositive. The chain uses TRBV27 and TRBJ2-3, with 16 bases identical to TRBD2. CDR3 coding DNA: TGTGCCAGCACCCAACCGGGACAGGGGTTGGGACTAGCGGGAGGGGGTACGCAGTATTTT. Translating it yields CASTQPGQGLGLAGGGTQYF.